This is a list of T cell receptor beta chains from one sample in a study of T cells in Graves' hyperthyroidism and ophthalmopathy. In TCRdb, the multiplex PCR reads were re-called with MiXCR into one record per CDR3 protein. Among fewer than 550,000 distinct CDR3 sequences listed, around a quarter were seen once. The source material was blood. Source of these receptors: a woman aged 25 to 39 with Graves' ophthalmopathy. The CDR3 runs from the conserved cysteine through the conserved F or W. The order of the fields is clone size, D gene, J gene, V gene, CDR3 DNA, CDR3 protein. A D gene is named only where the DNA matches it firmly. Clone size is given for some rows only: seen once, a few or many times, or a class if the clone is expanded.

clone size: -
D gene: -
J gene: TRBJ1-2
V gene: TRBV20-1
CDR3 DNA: TGCAGTGCTCCACATCATAACTATGGCTACACCTTC
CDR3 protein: CSAPHHNYGYTF

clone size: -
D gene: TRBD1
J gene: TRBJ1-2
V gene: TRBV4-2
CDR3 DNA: TGTGCCACCGCCCCGACAGGGAGTAACTATGGCTACACCTTC
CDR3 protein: CATAPTGSNYGYTF

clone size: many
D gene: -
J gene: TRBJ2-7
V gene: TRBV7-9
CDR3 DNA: TGTGCCAGCAGCTCGGGACACGTCTCCTACGAGCAGTACTTC
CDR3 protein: CASSSGHVSYEQYF

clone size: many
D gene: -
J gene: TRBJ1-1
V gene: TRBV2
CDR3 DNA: TGTGCCAGCAAAGTGACTGAAGCTTTCTTT
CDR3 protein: CASKVTEAFF

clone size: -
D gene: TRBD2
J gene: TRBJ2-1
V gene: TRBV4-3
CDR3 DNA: TGCGCCAGCAGCCAAGGGCGGGGGGGACGTCGCAATGAGCAGTTCTTC
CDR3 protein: CASSQGRGGRRNEQFF

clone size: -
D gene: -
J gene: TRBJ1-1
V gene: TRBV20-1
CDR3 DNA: TGCAGTGCTATCGGGTCGGGAACTGAAGCTTTCTTT
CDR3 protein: CSAIGSGTEAFF

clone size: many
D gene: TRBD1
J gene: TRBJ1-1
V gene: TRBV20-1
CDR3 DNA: TGCAGTGCCGGGACAGGATTTGACACTGAAGCTTTCTTT
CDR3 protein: CSAGTGFDTEAFF

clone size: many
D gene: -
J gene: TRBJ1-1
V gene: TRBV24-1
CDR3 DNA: TGTGCCACCAGTGATCGGGGCCGGGAAGCTTTCTTT
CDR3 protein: CATSDRGREAFF

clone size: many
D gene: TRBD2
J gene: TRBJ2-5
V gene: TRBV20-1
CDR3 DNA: TGCAGTGCTAGTCAGGCGCGGGGGGGCCGCGTACAGACCCAGTACTTC
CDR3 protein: CSASQARGGRVQTQYF

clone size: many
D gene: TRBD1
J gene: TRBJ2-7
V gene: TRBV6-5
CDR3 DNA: TGTGCCAGCAGTTACTCGATTCAGGGGGCGAGCGAGCAGTACTTC
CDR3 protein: CASSYSIQGASEQYF

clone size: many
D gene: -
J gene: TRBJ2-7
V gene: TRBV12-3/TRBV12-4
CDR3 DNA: TGTGCCAGCAGTCCCAGGACTGGGGGCGAGCAGTACTTC
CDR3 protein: CASSPRTGGEQYF

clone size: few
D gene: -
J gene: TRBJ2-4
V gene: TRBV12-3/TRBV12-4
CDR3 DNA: TGTGCCAGCAGACAGGGCCTAGGGGTAAACATTAAGTACTTC
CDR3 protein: CASRQGLGVNIKYF

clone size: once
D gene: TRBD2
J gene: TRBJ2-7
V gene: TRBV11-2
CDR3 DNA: TGTGCCAGCAGCTTAGCCTGGCGGGAGCAGCAGTACTTC
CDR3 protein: CASSLAWREQQYF

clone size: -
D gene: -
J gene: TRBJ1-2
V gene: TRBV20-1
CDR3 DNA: TGCAGTGCTAGAGCAGGGTTTGGCTACACCTTC
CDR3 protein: CSARAGFGYTF

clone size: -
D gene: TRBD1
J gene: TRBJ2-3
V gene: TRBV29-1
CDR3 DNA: TGCAGCGCCAACGAAAGACAGGGCCCCACAGATACGCAGTATTTT
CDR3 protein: CSANERQGPTDTQYF

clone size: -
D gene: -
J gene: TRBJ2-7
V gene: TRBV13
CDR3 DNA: TGTGCCAGCAGCACTAGCCGTGTTGGCTACGAGCAGTACTTC
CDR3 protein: CASSTSRVGYEQYF

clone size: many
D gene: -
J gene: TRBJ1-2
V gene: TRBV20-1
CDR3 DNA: TGCAGTGCTAGTGGTCAGGGACGTGGCTACACCTTC
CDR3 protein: CSASGQGRGYTF

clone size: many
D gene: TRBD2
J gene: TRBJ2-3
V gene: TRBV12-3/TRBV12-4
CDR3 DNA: TGTGCCAGCAGCCCGCGTGGGAGCGGGGTCGCAGATACGCAGTATTTT
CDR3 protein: CASSPRGSGVADTQYF

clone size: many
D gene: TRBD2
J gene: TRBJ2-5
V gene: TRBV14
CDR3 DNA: TGTGCCAGCAGCCAAACGGCGACTAGCGGGGGACAAGAGACCCAGTACTTC
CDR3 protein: CASSQTATSGGQETQYF

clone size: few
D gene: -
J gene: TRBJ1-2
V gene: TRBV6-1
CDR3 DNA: TGTGCCAGCACCAAAGGGCATGGCTACACCTTC
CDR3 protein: CASTKGHGYTF

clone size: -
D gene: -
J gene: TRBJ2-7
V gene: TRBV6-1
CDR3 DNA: TGTGCCAGCACCACAAGGGGGTACGAGCAGTACTTC
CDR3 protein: CASTTRGYEQYF

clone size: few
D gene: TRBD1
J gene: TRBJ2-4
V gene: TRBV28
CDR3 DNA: TGTGCCAGCAGTCAAGCGACAGGGAAGAACATTAAGTACTTC
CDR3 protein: CASSQATGKNIKYF

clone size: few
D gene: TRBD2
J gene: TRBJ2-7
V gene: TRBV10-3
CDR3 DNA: TGTGCCATAGCCAGTACTAGCGGGGGACTCCCCTACGAGCAGTACTTC
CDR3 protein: CAIASTSGGLPYEQYF